Given below is one T cell receptor beta chain in context. The antigen this receptor binds is unknown. No much larger clonotype is one base removed from it; base qualities were not supplied. Using the deep immunoSEQ assay, TCR CDR3 regions were amplified from genomic DNA by multiplex PCR. Extracted genomic DNA from each cell subset was distributed evenly across all wells of several immunoSEQ 96-well plates, and each plate was treated as a replicate. For sorted subsets, about 200 ng genomic DNA, equal to 25,000 to 35,000 T cell genomes, was loaded into each replicate PCR. The purified libraries were quantified using a Qubit 3.0 fluorometer, sized with a Bioanalyzer 2100, and then quantified again using the KAPA Library Quantification kit. Every immunoSEQ 96-well plate was sequenced on a dedicated single-read 150-cycle Illumina NextSeq 550 flow cell. In the paper's pipeline: Because the immunoSEQ output included only junctional sequences and no quality scores, the filtering could not be the same as the filtering used for full-length reads. To assign V/J genes and CDR3, sequences were annotated using PyIR, a Python wrapper for IgBLAST v1.9, with IMGT germline references. Reads with weak V/J assignments (E-value above 1e-6), missing CDR3, stop codons, out-of-frame junctions, or ambiguous translated residues were removed. A V3J clonotype was defined by an identical inferred V gene, J gene, and CDR3 amino acid sequence. To compute the percentage overlap between repertoires, the number of shared unique clonotypes was divided by the size of the smaller repertoire. Three approaches were used to assess repertoire richness: RTK rarefaction, the Chao1 estimator, and Recon v2.1 estimates of unobserved clonotypes. Generation probabilities for all TCRbeta clonotypes obtained by the gDNA method from a few donors were computed using OLGA. Entries here come from immuneACCESS through TCRdb and include only in-frame sequences with V and J called. Some clones fail to appear in such tables; in the studies checked, an unresolved V gene covers under half of the shortfall, and the cause of the remainder is unknown. V, J and clone size are those of that table, while D and trimming were read from the DNA. This sample comprises about 2.4 million clones, 90% to 95% of them detected only once. The top ten clonotypes cover about 0.34% of the sample.

The sample originates from a study of shared clonotypes between healthy human individuals (dated by TCRdb to the early 2020s). Concerning the study at large: A couple of women and a few men aged 18 to 49 years were included in the cohort. Each donor's leukapheresis produced roughly between about 0.8 and 10 billion PBMCs. For each donor, CD4 naive and CD4 memory were each given three plates, CD8 naive was given two plates, and CD8 memory was given one plate. Blood TCR repertoires of several healthy adults were deeply sequenced to estimate repertoire size and the extent of clonotype sharing between individuals. Different laboratories and diverse techniques were used to prepare libraries and sequence TCR repertoires, to increase sequencing depth and limit assay-specific biases.

What the study reported, not specific to this receptor: Sampling was limited to blood, and TCR repertoires in tissue likely differ from TCR repertoires in blood. Larger estimated clonotype richness was generally found for naive subsets than for memory subsets. The genetic and exposure-history diversity represented was limited by the small number of donors. Based on pairwise subsampling, the degree of clonotype sharing among donors was expected to be affected by sequencing depth. Higher generation probabilities were observed for clonotypes shared by all four sorted-subset donors than for non-shared clonotypes. Incomplete sequencing was indicated by rarefaction of sorted-subset datasets, despite the large sequencing depth. When several donors were compared, the shared fraction of clonotypes was about 5.4% for naive CD4, about 4% for naive CD8, 2% to 2.5% for memory CD4, and 0.35% to 0.4% for memory CD8.

The donors were healthy, HIV-negative adults with no recently reported acute infections or vaccinations. Only Caucasian adults living in Nashville, Tennessee, USA were represented among the donors. Magnetic negative selection was used to enrich CD4+ T cells, after which naive cells were positively selected on CD45RA and the negative fraction became the memory subset. After blood collection by leukapheresis, PBMCs were isolated using Ficoll-Histopaque density gradient centrifugation and then cryopreserved in the vapor phase of liquid nitrogen. Analytical flow cytometry was used to check the purity and quantity of each magnetically sorted T cell population. Genomic DNA was isolated from each sorted fraction and quantified by UV absorbance on a Nanodrop 2000c. CDR3 length: 13 amino acids, cysteine to phenylalanine. Just CDR3 DNA is preserved here, 39 bases in frame from base 1. CDR1 and CDR2, looked up from the germline V gene, are LGHNA and YNFKEQ. Cut back by 1 base and 4 bases, the V and J ends lie 6 bases apart.

The chain is encoded by TRBV4-2 joined to TRBJ2-3; the D segment cannot be called with confidence. Sequencing was carried out using naive CD4+ T cells from PBMCs. The label giving this sample's cell subset or site can be read as: CD45RA+ positively selected. This receptor was identified in a man aged 18 to 29 in good health. Some clones in this sample may be carry-over from other donors' samples. The DNA sequence is given as TGTGCCAGCAGCCAAGCCCTAGCAGATACGCAGTATTTT. Its translation reads: CASSQALADTQYF.